Below, one TCR beta chain is given with its context. CDR3 length equals 16 residues. In germline, CDR1 is GTSNPN, CDR2 SVGIG (reference sequence). Trimming took off 1 base at V and 7 bases at J, with 20 bases between the two ends. Assay: immunoSEQ multiplex PCR; the TCRdb copy retains only in-frame clones and omits some. Counted here are approximately 240,000 clones, roughly 90% occurring once; the ten biggest clones make up 2% to 2.5%. This sample is part of a study of blood T cell repertoires in COVID-19. Looking at the study overall: The analysed material was cDNA or gDNA that came from T cells, B-cell-depleted T cells, or PBMCs.

The sample was peripheral blood. The receptor comes from a woman in her forties who had recovered from COVID-19. This rearrangement joins TRBV30 to TRBJ2-1; D ambiguous. CDR3 sequence reads: CAWSEIGGTDINEQFF. As DNA, the CDR3 is TGTGCCTGGAGTGAGATAGGCGGTACCGATATTAATGAGCAGTTCTTC.